Each of the 16 T cell receptor beta chains below was sequenced from the same sample in a study of OX40 agonist ivuxolimab in advanced cancers. TCRdb keeps only in-frame clones here, not all; method: immunoSEQ multiplex PCR. This table has some 74,000 clones, roughly 87% appearing once. The sequenced sample was CD4+ or CD8+ T cells sorted from blood, obtained in a trial of the OX40 agonist ivuxolimab. Receptor source: an adult with an advanced solid tumor such as melanoma, head and neck, liver or kidney cancer.

The gene calls are TRBV10-3 and TRBJ2-3; TRBD2 aligns across 10 bases. V was clipped by 5 bases and J by 4 bases; unmatched bases: 3. There are 14 residues in the CDR3. Germline V CDR1 and CDR2: ENHRY, SYGVKD. This CDR3 reads CAISSGRVPDTQYF. CDR3 sequence (DNA): TGTGCCATCAGTAGCGGGAGGGTACCAGATACGCAGTATTTT.

This sequence joins TRBV19 and TRBJ2-1, with a possible D match to TRBD2 (5 bases). From germline, CDR1 is LNHDA and CDR2 SQIVND (reference sequence). V lost 7 bases, J lost 5 bases, and 18 bases lay in between. This CDR3 is 15 amino acids long. The CDR3 reads CASNSPSKTNNEQFF. For the CDR3, the DNA is TGTGCCAGTAACTCCCCTAGCAAGACCAACAATGAGCAGTTCTTC.

V usage is TRBV2 and J usage is TRBJ1-4; 9 bases map to TRBD1. The CDR3 loop spans 14 amino acids. J was trimmed by 7 bases and V by 6 bases; bases with no gene match: 6. Germline V gene sequence: CDR1 SNHLY, CDR2 FYNNEI. The CDR3 DNA is TGTGCCAGCAGGGTCCGGGACAGGGCTGAAAAACTGTTTTTT. Residues: CASRVRDRAEKLFF.

This chain connects TRBV27 to TRBJ2-7; tentatively, D is TRBD1 (6 bases). There are 13 residues in the CDR3. Germline V lookup: CDR1 MNHEY, CDR2 SMNVEV (reference sequence). The V gene lost 3 bases and the J gene lost 6 bases, with 12 bases spanning the gap. CDR3 in amino acids: CASSFTRGGEQYF. CDR3 nucleotides: TGTGCCAGCAGTTTTACCAGGGGCGGCGAGCAGTACTTC.

The gene calls are TRBV7-7 and TRBJ2-2; tentative D call: TRBD1 (6 bases). V shed 5 bases and J shed 6 bases, with 13 bases lying between them. CDR3 length: 14 amino acids. CDR1 and CDR2 (germline): SSHAT, FNYEAQ (reference sequence). CDR3 protein: CASSPGTTSGELFF. The CDR3 DNA follows: TGTGCCAGCAGCCCAGGGACAACCTCCGGGGAGCTGTTTTTT.

V and J are TRBV19 and TRBJ2-7, with 8 positions matching TRBD1. The CDR3 extends over 17 amino acids. V gave up 3 bases and J gave up 2 bases; unmatched junction bases: 12. Germline V CDR1 and CDR2: LNHDA, SQIVND (reference sequence). The chain's CDR3 is CASSMNRRGQGPYEQYF. The CDR3 coding sequence is TGTGCCAGTAGTATGAACCGCCGAGGACAGGGACCCTACGAGCAGTACTTC.

V is TRBV5-1 and J is TRBJ2-7; D is undetermined. The CDR3 consists of 12 residues. V was trimmed by 1 base and J by 1 base, leaving 3 bases between them. Germline CDR1 is SGHRS and CDR2 is YFSETQ. The CDR3, as DNA: TGCGCCAGCAGCTTGCAGTCCTACGAGCAGTACTTC. Its translation: CASSLQSYEQYF.

The V and J genes are TRBV5-1 and TRBJ1-2; TRBD1 agrees at 9 bases. CDR1 is SGHRS and CDR2 is YFSETQ in the germline V gene. The CDR3 spans 17 residues. V shed 0 bases, J shed 2 bases, and the junction held 8 bases outside the gene matches. In DNA form, the CDR3 reads TGCGCCAGCAGCTTGGCCGGGACAGGGTATGGAAACTATGGCTACACCTTC. Its translation: CASSLAGTGYGNYGYTF.

The chain links TRBV10-3 to TRBJ1-1; weak D call: TRBD1 (6 bases). The germline V gene encodes CDR1 ENHRY and CDR2 SYGVKD. V dropped 10 bases and J dropped 1 base, with 13 bases sitting between them. The CDR3 spans 13 residues. The CDR3 spells CARRQESNTEAFF. The CDR3 bases are TGTGCCAGAAGACAGGAATCGAACACTGAAGCTTTCTTT.

The chain has TRBV6-4 and TRBJ2-6; no clear D. V was clipped by 6 bases and J by 0 bases, with 12 bases between them. This CDR3 region has 16 residues. Germline assignment: CDR1 MRHNA and CDR2 SNTAGT. The CDR3 spells CASSSVFSSGANVLTF. CDR3 in DNA: TGTGCCAGCAGCAGCGTCTTTAGCTCTGGGGCCAACGTCCTGACTTTC.

V is TRBV6-6 and J is TRBJ1-6; 9 positions match TRBD1. V trimming: 5 bases; J trimming: 9 bases; junction bases outside the gene matches: 5. In germline, CDR1 is MNHNY, CDR2 SVGAGI (reference sequence). The CDR3 is 14 residues long. CDR3 region: CASSGRDRVSPLHF. Here the CDR3 DNA reads TGTGCCAGCAGTGGCCGGGACAGGGTTTCACCCCTCCACTTT.

The chain couples TRBV28 to TRBJ2-3; 7 bases are shared with TRBD2. In germline, CDR1 is MDHEN, CDR2 SYDVKM. V gave up 6 bases and J gave up 3 bases; unmatched junction bases: 3. The CDR3 runs to 13 residues. The CDR3 loop reads CASRGGETDTQYF. The DNA for the CDR3 is TGTGCCAGCAGGGGGGGGGAGACAGATACGCAGTATTTT. Variable domain in full (rest from reference TRBV28 and TRBJ2-3): DVKVTQSSRYLVKRTGEKVFLECVQDMDHENMFWYRQDPGLGLRLIYFSYDVKMKEKGDIPEGYSVSREKKERFSLILESASTNQTSMYLCASRGGETDTQYFGPGTRLTVL.

V gene TRBV28 combines with J gene TRBJ1-1; D is possibly TRBD1 (6 bases). Germline CDR1 and CDR2: MDHEN and SYDVKM. The CDR3 spans 17 residues. V lost 4 bases to trimming and J lost 12 bases, with 30 bases between them. CDR3 coding DNA: TGTGCCAGCAGTTCCCCTCCGGGACACCGGATCTCTGGGACGACTTTCTTT. Protein: CASSSPPGHRISGTTFF. Based on the CDR3 plus reference TRBV28 and TRBJ1-1, the full variable domain is DVKVTQSSRYLVKRTGEKVFLECVQDMDHENMFWYRQDPGLGLRLIYFSYDVKMKEKGDIPEGYSVSREKKERFSLILESASTNQTSMYLCASSSPPGHRISGTTFFGQGTRLTVV.

J is TRBJ1-2 and V is TRBV7-9; D not certain. The CDR3 has 11 amino acids. Trimming took off 0 bases at V and 14 bases at J, with 10 bases between the two ends. Looked up from germline, CDR1 is SEHNR and CDR2 is FQNEAQ (reference sequence). As DNA, the CDR3 is TGTGCCAGCAGCTTAGCGGGCCCTACTACCTTC. This codes for CASSLAGPTTF.

This clone came up once. The chain employs TRBV7-2 and TRBJ2-5; D is unresolved. Trimming removed 1 base from V and 1 base from J, with 10 bases in between. The CDR3 covers 15 residues. Germline V gives CDR1 SGHTA, CDR2 FQGNSA. CDR3 DNA: TGTGCCAGCAGCTTAGACTTCGGCAGCCAAGAGACCCAGTACTTC. Amino acids: CASSLDFGSQETQYF.

The chain employs TRBV19 and TRBJ1-5; the D gene is possibly TRBD1 (5 bases). This CDR3 spans 16 amino acids. The ends were cut back, 3 bases at V and 4 bases at J, with 16 bases in the middle. Per the germline V gene, CDR1 is LNHDA and CDR2 is SQIVND (reference sequence). CDR3 DNA: TGTGCCAGTAGTATCAGAGGGCAGGGAGGAAATCAGCCCCAGCATTTT. As protein: CASSIRGQGGNQPQHF.